This T cell receptor (beta chain) was captured in a study of beta chain features in type 1 diabetes. General study findings and limits: Moderate yet significant TCRB CDR3 shortening was seen in Type 1 diabetes patients in all four CD4+ subsets. In type 1 diabetes patients, VDJ junctions had fewer insertions; deletions at these junctions were more frequent.

This clone was found a few times. Its antigen is currently unknown. cDNA synthesis used the whole RNA isolate, giving expressed TCRB sequences. Repertoires were generated with immunoSEQ multiplex PCR, while TCRdb's copy carries only in-frame clones and drops some. The table lists around 360,000 clones, around 13% of them singletons. There are 14 residues in the CDR3. Per germline, CDR1 SGHNT and CDR2 YENEEA. V was clipped by 7 bases and J by 1 base, with 13 bases between them. The genes are TRBV11-3 and TRBJ1-1, with D unresolved. The TCR was taken from a woman aged 18-29 years with type 1 diabetes. Specimen: naive CD4+ T cells from blood. CDR3 DNA sequence: TGTGCCAGCATCGATTCGAGACAGAACACTGAAGCTTTCTTT. It yields the protein CASIDSRQNTEAFF. Full variable domain (remainder filled in from reference TRBV11-3 and TRBJ1-1): EAGVVQSPRYKIIEKKQPVAFWCNPISGHNTLYWYLQNLGQGPELLIRYENEEAVDDSQLPKDRFSAERLKGVDSTLKIQPAELGDSAVYLCASIDSRQNTEAFFGQGTRLTVV.